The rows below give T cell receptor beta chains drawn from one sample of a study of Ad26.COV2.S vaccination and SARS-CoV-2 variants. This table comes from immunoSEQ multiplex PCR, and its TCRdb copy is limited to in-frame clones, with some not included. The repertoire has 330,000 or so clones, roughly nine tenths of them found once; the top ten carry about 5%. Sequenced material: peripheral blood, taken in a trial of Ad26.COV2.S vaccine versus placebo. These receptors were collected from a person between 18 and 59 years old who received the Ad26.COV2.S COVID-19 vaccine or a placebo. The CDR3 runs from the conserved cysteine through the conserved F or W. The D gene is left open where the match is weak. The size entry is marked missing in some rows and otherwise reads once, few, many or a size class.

TGTGCCACCAATAGCGGAAACACCGGGGAGCTGTTTTTT,CATNSGNTGELFF,TRBV24-1,NA,TRBJ2-2,once
TGCGCCAGCAGCCAAGCCAAAGGGTGGTGGGAGACCCAGTACTTC,CASSQAKGWWETQYF,TRBV4-3,NA,TRBJ2-5,NA
TGTGCCAGCAGCCCGGCGGGAGGCACCTACACAGATACGCAGTATTTT,CASSPAGGTYTDTQYF,TRBV5-4,TRBD2,TRBJ2-3,NA
TGTGCCAGCAGCCTCCGAACAGGAATGAACACTGAAGCTTTCTTT,CASSLRTGMNTEAFF,TRBV3-1/TRBV3-2,NA,TRBJ1-1,NA
TGTGCCAGCAGTTACATTGGGGGCTACACCTTC,CASSYIGGYTF,TRBV6-5,NA,TRBJ1-2,NA
TGCGCCAGCAGCGAACAACCCCGGGACTCAGGGGGGGAGTTCTTC,CASSEQPRDSGGEFF,TRBV4-3,NA,TRBJ2-1,NA
TGTGCCAGTAGTTCAAACGGGATAAGGGGGGAAGCTTTCTTT,CASSSNGIRGEAFF,TRBV19,NA,TRBJ1-1,NA
TGTGCCAGCCGGGACGGTAACACAGATACGCAGTATTTT,CASRDGNTDTQYF,TRBV3-1/TRBV3-2,NA,TRBJ2-3,NA
TGTGCCAGCACCAGATACGAGACAGTAAAGAACACTGAAGCTTTCTTT,CASTRYETVKNTEAFF,TRBV5-6,NA,TRBJ1-1,NA
TGTGCCAGCAGCTTCCACAGGGGATGTAGTGAAAAACTGTTTTTT,CASSFHRGCSEKLFF,TRBV4-2,TRBD1,TRBJ1-4,NA
TGTGCCAGCAGCTCGGGACAGGGGGACACTGAAGCTTTCTTT,CASSSGQGDTEAFF,TRBV5-6,TRBD1,TRBJ1-1,NA